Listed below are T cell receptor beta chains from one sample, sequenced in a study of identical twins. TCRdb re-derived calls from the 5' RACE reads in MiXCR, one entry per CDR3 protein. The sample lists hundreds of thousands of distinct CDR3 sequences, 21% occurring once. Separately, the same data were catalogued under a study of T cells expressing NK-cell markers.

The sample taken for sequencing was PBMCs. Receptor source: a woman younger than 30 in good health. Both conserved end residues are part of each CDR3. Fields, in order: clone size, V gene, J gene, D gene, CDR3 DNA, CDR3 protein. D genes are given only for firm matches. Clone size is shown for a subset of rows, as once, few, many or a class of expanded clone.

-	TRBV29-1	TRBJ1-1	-	TGCAGCGCCGAGACAGAAAACACTGAAGCTTTCTTT	CSAETENTEAFF
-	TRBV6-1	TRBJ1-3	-	TGTGCCAGCAGTGAGCGGGACGAACCTGGAAACACCATATATTTT	CASSERDEPGNTIYF
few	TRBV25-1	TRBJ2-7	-	TGTGCCAGCAGTGCGGCGGTACCCTACGAGCAGTACTTC	CASSAAVPYEQYF
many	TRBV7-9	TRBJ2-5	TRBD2	TGTGCCAGCAGCTCCGGGACTAGCGGTGAGACCCAGTACTTC	CASSSGTSGETQYF
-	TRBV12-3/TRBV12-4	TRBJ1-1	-	TGTGCCAGCAGTTTAGCGCGAGGGGCAGCTTTCTTT	CASSLARGAAFF
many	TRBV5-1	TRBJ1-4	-	TGCGCCAGCAGTTGGAGGGATACCGAAAAACTGTTTTTT	CASSWRDTEKLFF
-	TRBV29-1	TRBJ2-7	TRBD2	TGCAGCGTTGGTCGGCGGGAGTTCGAGCAGTACTTC	CSVGRREFEQYF
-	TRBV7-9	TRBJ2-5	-	TGTGCCAGCGTGAGGGACGGGAGAGGCCGCACGGAGACCCAGTACTTC	CASVRDGRGRTETQYF
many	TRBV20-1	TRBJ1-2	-	TGCAGTGCTAGAGATGCGGGGAACTATGGCTACACCTTC	CSARDAGNYGYTF
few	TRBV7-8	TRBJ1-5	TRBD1	TGTGCCAGCTCACGGGACAGGGGGCAAACAATAACCCCGCATTTT	CASSRDRGQTITPHF
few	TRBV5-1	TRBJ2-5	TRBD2	TGCGCCAGCAGCCCCACGACTAGCGGGGGAGAAGAGACCCAGTACTTC	CASSPTTSGGEETQYF
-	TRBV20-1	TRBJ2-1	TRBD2	TGCAGTGCTAGAGCGGCTAGCGGGGACAATGAGCAGTTCTTC	CSARAASGDNEQFF
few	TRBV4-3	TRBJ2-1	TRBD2	TGCGCCAGCAGCCAAGATTTTAGCGGGAGGTCGTTCTACAATGAGCAGTTCTTC	CASSQDFSGRSFYNEQFF
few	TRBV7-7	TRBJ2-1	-	TGTGCCAGCAGCCACGACCGGGCCTCGGGGAGGAATGAGCAGTTCTTC	CASSHDRASGRNEQFF
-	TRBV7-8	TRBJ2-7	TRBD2	TGTGCCAGCAGCTCCCATCCTCTAGCGGGGGGACCCAGCTCCTACGAGCAGTACTTC	CASSSHPLAGGPSSYEQYF
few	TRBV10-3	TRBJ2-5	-	TGTGCCATCAGTGAGTGGGACCGAGAGACCCAGTACTTC	CAISEWDRETQYF
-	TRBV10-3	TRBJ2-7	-	TGTGCCATCCTCAACAGCGAGACCTACGAGCAGTACTTC	CAILNSETYEQYF
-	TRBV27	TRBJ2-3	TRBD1	TGTGCCAGCAGGGGACCAACCGGGACAGGGCTCGCCTATACGCAGTATTTT	CASRGPTGTGLAYTQYF
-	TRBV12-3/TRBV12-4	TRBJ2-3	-	TGTGCCAGCAGTCCCCGGATGGATACGCAGTATTTT	CASSPRMDTQYF
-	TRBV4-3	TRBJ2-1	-	TGCGCCAGCAGCCAAGAATTGGGGACCAAGTACAATGAGCAGTTCTTC	CASSQELGTKYNEQFF
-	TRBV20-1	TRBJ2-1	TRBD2	TGCAGTGCTAGAGGAGCGGGAGGGCCGAAGGATGAGCAGTTCTTC	CSARGAGGPKDEQFF
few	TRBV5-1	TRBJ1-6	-	TGCGCCAGCAGCTTGGCCGAGGGGTCACCCCTCCACTTT	CASSLAEGSPLHF
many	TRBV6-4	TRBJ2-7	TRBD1	TGTGCCAGCAGTGATGGACAGGGGGCGGACGAGCAGTACTTC	CASSDGQGADEQYF